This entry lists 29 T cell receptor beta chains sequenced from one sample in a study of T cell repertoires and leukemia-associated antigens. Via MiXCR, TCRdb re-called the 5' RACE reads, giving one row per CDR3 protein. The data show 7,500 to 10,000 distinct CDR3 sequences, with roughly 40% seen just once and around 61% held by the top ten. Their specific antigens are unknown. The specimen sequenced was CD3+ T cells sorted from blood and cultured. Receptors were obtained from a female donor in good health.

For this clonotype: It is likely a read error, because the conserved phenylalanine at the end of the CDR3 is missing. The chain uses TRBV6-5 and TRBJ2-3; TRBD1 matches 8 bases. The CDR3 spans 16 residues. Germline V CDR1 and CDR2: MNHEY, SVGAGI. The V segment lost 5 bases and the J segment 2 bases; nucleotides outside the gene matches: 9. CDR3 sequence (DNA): TGTGCCAGCAGTCTAACGACAGGGGCCATCACAGATACGCAGTATCTT. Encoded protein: CASSLTTGAITDTQYL.

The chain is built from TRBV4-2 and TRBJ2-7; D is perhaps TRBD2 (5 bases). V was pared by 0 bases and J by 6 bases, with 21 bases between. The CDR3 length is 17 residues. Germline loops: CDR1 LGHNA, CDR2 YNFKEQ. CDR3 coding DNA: TGTGCCAGCAGCCAAGATCGAGAGGGAAGCATAGGCTGCGAGCAGTACTTC. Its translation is CASSQDREGSIGCEQYF.

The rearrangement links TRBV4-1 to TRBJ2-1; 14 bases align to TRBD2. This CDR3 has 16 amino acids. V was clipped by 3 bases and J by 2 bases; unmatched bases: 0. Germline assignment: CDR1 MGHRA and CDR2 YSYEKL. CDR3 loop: CASSQGLAGAYNEQFF. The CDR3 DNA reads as TGCGCCAGCAGCCAGGGACTAGCGGGAGCCTACAATGAGCAGTTCTTC.

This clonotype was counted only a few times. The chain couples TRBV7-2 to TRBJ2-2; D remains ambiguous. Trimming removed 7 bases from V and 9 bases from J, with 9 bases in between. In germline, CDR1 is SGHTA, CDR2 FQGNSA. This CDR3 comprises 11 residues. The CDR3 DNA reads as TGTGCCAGCATAACTCTAAGGGAGCTGTTTTTT. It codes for CASITLRELFF.

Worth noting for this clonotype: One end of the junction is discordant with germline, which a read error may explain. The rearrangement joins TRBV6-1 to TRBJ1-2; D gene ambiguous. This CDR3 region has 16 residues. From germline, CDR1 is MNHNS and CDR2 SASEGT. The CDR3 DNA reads TGTGCCAGCAGTGAAGGACCCGCCACAATTAACTATGGCTACGCCTTC. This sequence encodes CASSEGPATINYGYAF.

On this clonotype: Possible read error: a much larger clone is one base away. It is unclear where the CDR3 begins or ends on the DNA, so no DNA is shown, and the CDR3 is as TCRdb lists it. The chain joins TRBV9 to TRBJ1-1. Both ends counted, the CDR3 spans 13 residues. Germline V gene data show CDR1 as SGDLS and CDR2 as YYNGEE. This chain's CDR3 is CASSVGGGTETFF.

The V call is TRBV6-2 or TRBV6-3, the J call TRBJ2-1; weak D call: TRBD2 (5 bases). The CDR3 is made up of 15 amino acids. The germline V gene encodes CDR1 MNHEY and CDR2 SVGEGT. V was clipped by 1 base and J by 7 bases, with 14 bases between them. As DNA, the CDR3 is TGTGCCAGCAGTTACTTCCCGGGAAGGACGAATGAGCAGTTCTTC. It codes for CASSYFPGRTNEQFF.

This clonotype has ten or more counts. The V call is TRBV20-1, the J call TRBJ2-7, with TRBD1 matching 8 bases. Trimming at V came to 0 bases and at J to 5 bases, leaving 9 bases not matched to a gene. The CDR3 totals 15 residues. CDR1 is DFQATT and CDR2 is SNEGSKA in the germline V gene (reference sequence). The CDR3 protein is CSARDKETGDHEQYF. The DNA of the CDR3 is TGCAGTGCTAGAGATAAGGAGACAGGGGACCACGAGCAGTACTTC.

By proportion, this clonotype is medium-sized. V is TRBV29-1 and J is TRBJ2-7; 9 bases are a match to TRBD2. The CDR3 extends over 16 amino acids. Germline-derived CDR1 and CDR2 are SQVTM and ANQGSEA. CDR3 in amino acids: CRQAGGPPWATHEQYF. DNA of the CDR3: TGCAGGCAAGCGGGAGGCCCCCCGTGGGCCACACACGAGCAGTACTTC.

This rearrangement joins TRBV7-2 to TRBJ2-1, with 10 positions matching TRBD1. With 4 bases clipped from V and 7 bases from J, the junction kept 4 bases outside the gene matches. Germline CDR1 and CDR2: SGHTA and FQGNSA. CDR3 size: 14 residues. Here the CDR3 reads CASSSRDRGNEQFF. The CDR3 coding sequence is TGTGCCAGCAGCTCCCGGGACAGGGGTAATGAGCAGTTCTTC.

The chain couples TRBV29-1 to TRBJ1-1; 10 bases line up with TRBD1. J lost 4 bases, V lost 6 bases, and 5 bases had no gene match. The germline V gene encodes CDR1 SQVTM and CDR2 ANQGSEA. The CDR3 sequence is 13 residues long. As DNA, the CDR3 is TGCAGCGTGGGACAGGGGCTAAGCACTGAAGCTTTCTTT. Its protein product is CSVGQGLSTEAFF.

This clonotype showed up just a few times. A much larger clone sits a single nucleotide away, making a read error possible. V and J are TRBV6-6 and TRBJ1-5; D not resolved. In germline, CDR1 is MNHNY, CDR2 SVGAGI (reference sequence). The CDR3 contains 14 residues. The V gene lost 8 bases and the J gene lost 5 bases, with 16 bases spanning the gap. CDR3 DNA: TGTGCCAGCGGTCCCGACACCACTGATCAGCCCCAGCATTTT. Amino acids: CASGPDTTDQPQHF.

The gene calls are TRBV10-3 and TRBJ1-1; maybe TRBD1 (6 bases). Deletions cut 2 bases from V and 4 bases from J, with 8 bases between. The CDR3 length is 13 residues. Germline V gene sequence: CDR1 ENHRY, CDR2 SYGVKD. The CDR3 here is CAISERGGTEAFF. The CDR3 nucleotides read TGTGCCATCAGTGAGAGGGGGGGCACTGAAGCTTTCTTT.

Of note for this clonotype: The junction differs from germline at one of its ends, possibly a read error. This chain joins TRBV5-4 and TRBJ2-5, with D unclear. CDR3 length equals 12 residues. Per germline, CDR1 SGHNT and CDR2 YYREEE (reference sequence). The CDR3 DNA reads TGTGTCAGCAGCTTGGGCGGCGAGACCCAGTACTTC. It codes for CVSSLGGETQYF.

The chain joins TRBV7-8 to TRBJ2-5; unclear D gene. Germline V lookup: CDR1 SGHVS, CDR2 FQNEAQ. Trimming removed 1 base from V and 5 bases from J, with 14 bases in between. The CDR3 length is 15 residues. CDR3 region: CASSLVESYIETQYF. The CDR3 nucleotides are TGTGCCAGCAGCTTAGTGGAAAGCTATATTGAGACCCAGTACTTC.

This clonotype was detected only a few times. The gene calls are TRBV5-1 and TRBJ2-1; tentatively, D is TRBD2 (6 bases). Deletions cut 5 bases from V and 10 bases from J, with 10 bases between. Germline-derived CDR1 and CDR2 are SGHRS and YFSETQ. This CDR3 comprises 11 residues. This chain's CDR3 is CASRSEGEQFF. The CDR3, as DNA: TGCGCCAGCAGATCGGAGGGGGAGCAGTTCTTC.

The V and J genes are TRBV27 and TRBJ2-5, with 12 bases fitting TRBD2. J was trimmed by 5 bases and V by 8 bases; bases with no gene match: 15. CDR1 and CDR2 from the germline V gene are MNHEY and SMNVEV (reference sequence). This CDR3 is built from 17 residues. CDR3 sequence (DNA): TGTGCCAGCCAGGCGCTAGCGGGAGGGCCGGTCTTTGAGACCCAGTACTTC. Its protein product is CASQALAGGPVFETQYF.

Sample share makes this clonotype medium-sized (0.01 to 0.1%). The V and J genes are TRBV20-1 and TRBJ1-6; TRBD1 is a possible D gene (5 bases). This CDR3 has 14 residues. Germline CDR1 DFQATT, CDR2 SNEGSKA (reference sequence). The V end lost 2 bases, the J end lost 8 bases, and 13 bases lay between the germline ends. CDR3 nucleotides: TGCAGTGCTAGACAGGGCTCCTGGGATTCACCCCTCCACTTT. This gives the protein CSARQGSWDSPLHF.

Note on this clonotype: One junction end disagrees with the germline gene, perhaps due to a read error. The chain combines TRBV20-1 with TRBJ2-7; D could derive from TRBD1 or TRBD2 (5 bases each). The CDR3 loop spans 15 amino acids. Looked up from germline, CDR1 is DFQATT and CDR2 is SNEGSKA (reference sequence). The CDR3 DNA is TGCTCTGCGGTTGGGGGTGGTAAATCGCAGAACGAGCGGTACTTC. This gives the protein CSAVGGGKSQNERYF.

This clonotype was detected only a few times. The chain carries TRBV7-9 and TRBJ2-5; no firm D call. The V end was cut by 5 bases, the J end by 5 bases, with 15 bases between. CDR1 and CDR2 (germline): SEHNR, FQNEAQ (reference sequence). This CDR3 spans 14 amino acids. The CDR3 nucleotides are TGTGCCAGCAGCCCGCCTGGAGCTGGGGAGACCCAGTACTTC. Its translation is CASSPPGAGETQYF. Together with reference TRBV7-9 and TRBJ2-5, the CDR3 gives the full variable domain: DTGVSQNPRHKITKRGQNVTFRCDPISEHNRLYWYRQTLGQGPEFLTYFQNEAQLEKSRLLSDRFSAERPKGSFSTLEIQRTEQGDSAMYLCASSPPGAGETQYFGPGTRLLVL.

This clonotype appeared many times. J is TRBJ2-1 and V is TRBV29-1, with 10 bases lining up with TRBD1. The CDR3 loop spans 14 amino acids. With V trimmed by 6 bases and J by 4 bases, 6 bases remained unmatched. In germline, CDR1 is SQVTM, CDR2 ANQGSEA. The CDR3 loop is CSVGRDRGYNEQFF. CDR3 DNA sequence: TGCAGCGTCGGCCGGGACAGGGGTTACAATGAGCAGTTCTTC.

This chain's CDR3 is CSARGSIGENIQYF. The CDR3 nucleotides are TGCAGTGCTAGGGGCAGCATCGGGGAAAACATTCAGTACTTC. V usage is TRBV20-1 and J usage is TRBJ2-4; weak D call: TRBD2 (5 bases). V dropped 3 bases and J dropped 5 bases, with 14 bases sitting between them. Germline CDR1 and CDR2: DFQATT and SNEGSKA (reference sequence). CDR3 length equals 14 residues.

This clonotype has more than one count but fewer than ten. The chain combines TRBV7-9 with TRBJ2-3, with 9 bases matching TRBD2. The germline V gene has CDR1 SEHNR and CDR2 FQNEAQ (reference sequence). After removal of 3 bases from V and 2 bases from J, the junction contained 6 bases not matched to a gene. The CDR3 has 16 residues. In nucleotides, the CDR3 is TGTGCCAGCAGCTTGACTAGCGGAAGCCCCACAGATACGCAGTATTTT. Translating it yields CASSLTSGSPTDTQYF.

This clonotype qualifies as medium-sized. This CDR3 reads CASSRTSGSRGTQYF. The CDR3 nucleotides are TGTGCCAGCAGCCGGACTAGCGGGAGTAGAGGGACCCAGTACTTC. This chain links TRBV12-3 or TRBV12-4 with TRBJ2-5; the match to TRBD2 covers 13 bases. The CDR3 consists of 15 residues. With 6 bases clipped from V and 7 bases from J, the junction kept 8 bases outside the gene matches.

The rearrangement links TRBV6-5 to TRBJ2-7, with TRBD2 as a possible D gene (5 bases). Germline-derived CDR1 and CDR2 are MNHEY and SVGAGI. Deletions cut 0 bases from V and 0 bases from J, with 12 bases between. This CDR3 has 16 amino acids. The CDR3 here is CASSYSFLASSYEQYF. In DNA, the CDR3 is TGTGCCAGCAGTTACTCCTTCCTAGCCAGCTCCTACGAGCAGTACTTC.

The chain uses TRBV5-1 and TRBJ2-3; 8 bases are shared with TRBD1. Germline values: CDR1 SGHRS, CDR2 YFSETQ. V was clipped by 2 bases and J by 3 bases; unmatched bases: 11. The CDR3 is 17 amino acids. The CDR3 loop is CASSFMMTGASTDTQYF. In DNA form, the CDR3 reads TGCGCCAGCAGCTTCATGATGACAGGGGCGTCTACAGATACGCAGTATTTT. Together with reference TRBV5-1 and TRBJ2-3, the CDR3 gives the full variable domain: KAGVTQTPRYLIKTRGQQVTLSCSPISGHRSVSWYQQTPGQGLQFLFEYFSETQRNKGNFPGRFSGRQFSNSRSEMNVSTLELGDSALYLCASSFMMTGASTDTQYFGPGTRLTVL.

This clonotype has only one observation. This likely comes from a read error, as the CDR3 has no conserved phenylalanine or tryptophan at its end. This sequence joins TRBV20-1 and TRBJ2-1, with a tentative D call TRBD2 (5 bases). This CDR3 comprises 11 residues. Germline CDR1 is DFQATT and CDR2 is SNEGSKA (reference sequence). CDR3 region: CIASPRNEQFL. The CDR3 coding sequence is TGCATTGCTAGCCCAAGGAATGAGCAGTTCCTC.

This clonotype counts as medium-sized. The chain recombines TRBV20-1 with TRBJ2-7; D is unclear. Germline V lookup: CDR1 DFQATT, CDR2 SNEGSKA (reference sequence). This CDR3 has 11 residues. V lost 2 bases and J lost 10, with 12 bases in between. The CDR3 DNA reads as TGCAGTGCTAGATATGCTGGGCATCAGTACTTC. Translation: CSARYAGHQYF.

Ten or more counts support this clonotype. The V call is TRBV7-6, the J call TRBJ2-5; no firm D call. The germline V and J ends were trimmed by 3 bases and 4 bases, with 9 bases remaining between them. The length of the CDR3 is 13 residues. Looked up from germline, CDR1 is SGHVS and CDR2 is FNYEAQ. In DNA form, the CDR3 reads TGTGCCAGCAGCTTTGGAAGGCTAGAGACCCAGTACTTC. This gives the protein CASSFGRLETQYF.